A single sample gave rise to the 25 T cell receptor beta chains below, sequenced in a study of shared clonotypes between healthy human individuals. Using immunoSEQ multiplex PCR, the repertoire was profiled, and TCRdb retains in-frame clones only, with some absent. Of 1.5 million to 1.9 million clones in the sample, 95% to 99% were seen once. The sequencing sample was made of naive CD4+ T cells sorted from blood. Regarding subset: CD45RA+ positively selected. The receptors originated from a man under 40 in good health.

The chain links TRBV23-1 to TRBJ1-5; 8 bases are shared with TRBD1. TRBV23-1 is marked as an open reading frame, function uncertain. The ends lost 3 bases at V and 8 bases at J; junction bases unmatched: 0. The CDR3 has 12 residues. CDR3 sequence: CASSQDREPQHF. Written as DNA, the CDR3 is TGCGCCAGCAGTCAGGACAGGGAGCCCCAGCATTTT.

CDR3 DNA sequence: TGTGCCACCAGCAGAGGCTCGACAGAAGATACGCAGTATTTT. Translating it yields CATSRGSTEDTQYF. The chain has TRBV15 and TRBJ2-3, with D maybe TRBD1 (5 bases). This CDR3 contains 14 residues. With 1 base removed from V and 5 bases from J, the gap between germline ends came to 10 bases. The germline V gene encodes CDR1 LNHNV and CDR2 YYDKDF (reference sequence).

The rearrangement links TRBV7-6 to TRBJ2-3; no clear D. The CDR3 is 14 amino acids. V lost 8 bases, J lost 5 bases, and 17 bases lay in between. Germline V gene lookup returns CDR1 SGHVS and CDR2 FNYEAQ. This CDR3 is CASARKGMGDTQYF. As DNA, the CDR3 is TGTGCCAGCGCTCGGAAGGGTATGGGAGATACGCAGTATTTT.

This chain links TRBV7-9 with TRBJ2-1; TRBD2 might be the D (5 bases). Germline V gene sequence: CDR1 SEHNR, CDR2 FQNEAQ (reference sequence). This CDR3 is built from 14 residues. V was pared by 7 bases and J by 3 bases, with 13 bases between. This chain's CDR3 is CASTSWGDYNEQFF. The CDR3 DNA follows: TGTGCCAGCACCTCGTGGGGAGACTACAATGAGCAGTTCTTC. The full variable domain, its missing parts supplied by reference TRBV7-9 and TRBJ2-1, is DTGVSQNPRHKITKRGQNVTFRCDPISEHNRLYWYRQTLGQGPEFLTYFQNEAQLEKSRLLSDRFSAERPKGSFSTLEIQRTEQGDSAMYLCASTSWGDYNEQFFGPGTRLTVL.

The CDR3 nucleotides are TGTGCCAGCAGCCCGCGGGGAGGGAGCTCCTACAATGAGCAGTTCTTC. As protein: CASSPRGGSSYNEQFF. The V gene is TRBV5-4, the J gene TRBJ2-1; 7 bases map to TRBD2. V trimming: 4 bases; J trimming: 0 bases; junction bases outside the gene matches: 7. The germline CDR1 and CDR2 sequences are SGHNT and YYREEE (reference sequence). The CDR3 totals 16 residues.

V gene TRBV7-2 combines with J gene TRBJ1-3; D uncertain. Germline CDR1 and CDR2: SGHTA and FQGNSA. This CDR3 is 14 amino acids long. V was cut by 5 bases and J by 0 bases, with 8 bases left in between. Here the CDR3 reads CASSPRTSGNTIYF. The CDR3, as DNA: TGTGCCAGCAGCCCCCGCACCTCTGGAAACACCATATATTTT.

This chain links TRBV5-1 with TRBJ2-2, with 11 positions matching TRBD2. The CDR3 runs to 16 residues. After removal of 4 bases from V and 7 bases from J, the junction contained 9 bases not matched to a gene. Germline CDR1 reads SGHRS; CDR2 reads YFSETQ. CDR3 residues: CASSRTSGRRVGELFF. For the CDR3, the DNA is TGCGCCAGCAGCCGTACTAGCGGGAGAAGGGTCGGGGAGCTGTTTTTT.

This chain uses TRBV5-1 with TRBJ2-1; 7 nucleotides line up with TRBD2. The trim removed 2 bases at V and 0 bases at J, leaving 5 bases unmatched. CDR3 size: 16 residues. CDR1 is SGHRS, CDR2 YFSETQ, per germline. CDR3 amino acids: CASSFGTTSSYNEQFF. CDR3 DNA sequence: TGCGCCAGCAGCTTCGGGACTACAAGCTCCTACAATGAGCAGTTCTTC.

In its sample, this clone was seen once. The chain uses TRBV5-1 and TRBJ1-1, with 9 positions matching TRBD1. The CDR3 is 14 amino acids. Germline CDR1 and CDR2: SGHRS and YFSETQ. The V gene end was trimmed by 7 bases and the J gene end by 1 base; junction bases not matched to a gene: 5. CDR3 region: CASRGQGSNTEAFF. The DNA of the CDR3 is TGCGCCAGCCGGGGACAGGGCTCGAACACTGAAGCTTTCTTT.

This clone appeared once. V and J are TRBV25-1 and TRBJ1-1; TRBD1 aligns across 7 bases. The CDR3 covers 16 residues. Trimming took 7 bases from V and 1 from J; bases not matched to a gene: 12. Germline V CDR1 and CDR2: MGHDK, SYGVNS. The DNA for the CDR3 is TGTGCCAGCACCCCCCCATATGGACAGGAGAACACTGAAGCTTTCTTT. Protein: CASTPPYGQENTEAFF.

V and J are TRBV18 and TRBJ1-1; 7 bases match TRBD1. V was clipped by 2 bases and J by 8 bases; unmatched bases: 5. Germline loops: CDR1 KGHSH, CDR2 LQKENI. The CDR3 has 13 residues. In DNA form, the CDR3 reads TGTGCCAGCTCACCAAGGCGGGACAGCGAAGCTTTCTTT. Its protein product is CASSPRRDSEAFF.

The chain links TRBV6-6 to TRBJ2-2; TRBD1 matches at 10 bases. Germline lookup yields CDR1 MNHNY and CDR2 SVGAGI (reference sequence). Germline trimming cut 5 bases from V and 6 bases from J; bases unmatched to any gene: 6. This CDR3 region has 15 residues. CDR3 DNA: TGTGCCAGCAGTGTTGACAGGGGGCTAGCCGGGGAGCTGTTTTTT. This translates into CASSVDRGLAGELFF.

The chain links TRBV4-1 to TRBJ1-4, with 9 bases matching TRBD1. After removal of 4 bases from V and 7 bases from J, the junction contained 10 bases not matched to a gene. This CDR3 is built from 16 residues. Germline-derived CDR1 and CDR2 are MGHRA and YSYEKL. DNA of the CDR3: TGCGCCAGCAGCCCTTTCCCGACAGGGGGGACTGAAAAACTGTTTTTT. Its protein is CASSPFPTGGTEKLFF.

V is TRBV6-5 and J is TRBJ2-7, with TRBD1 identical over 8 bases. This CDR3 is 13 amino acids long. V lost 7 bases to trimming and J lost 2 bases; unmatched junction nucleotides: 4. CDR1 is MNHEY, CDR2 SVGAGI, per germline. The CDR3: CASKGTGPYEQYF. The CDR3 DNA sequence: TGTGCCAGCAAAGGGACAGGACCCTACGAGCAGTACTTC.

The V gene is TRBV19, the J gene TRBJ2-2; the D is unclear. CDR1 and CDR2 (germline): LNHDA, SQIVND (reference sequence). The V and J ends lost 7 bases and 3 bases respectively, with 15 bases between them. There are 15 residues in the CDR3. CDR3: CASKDRRPHTGELFF. The CDR3 nucleotides are TGTGCCAGTAAAGATCGCAGACCCCACACCGGGGAGCTGTTTTTT.

As to this clone: The same CDR3 also results from other DNA sequences found in this sample. V and J are TRBV5-1 and TRBJ2-3; tentative D call: TRBD1 (5 bases). Germline V lookup: CDR1 SGHRS, CDR2 YFSETQ. The CDR3 totals 14 residues. With 2 bases removed from V and 2 bases from J, the gap between germline ends came to 9 bases. CDR3 amino acids: CASSLEQVTDTQYF. CDR3 nucleotides: TGCGCCAGCAGCTTAGAACAGGTCACAGATACGCAGTATTTT.

The chain combines TRBV5-4 with TRBJ1-1, with a possible D match to TRBD1 (6 bases). Deletions cut 2 bases from V and 4 bases from J, with 9 bases between. CDR1 is SGHNT and CDR2 is YYREEE in the germline V gene (reference sequence). The CDR3 has 13 amino acids. CDR3 DNA sequence: TGTGCCAGCAGCTTATCAGGGGCCACTGAAGCTTTCTTT. This gives the protein CASSLSGATEAFF.

The chain couples TRBV9 to TRBJ2-3, with a tentative D call TRBD2 (5 bases). Germline CDR1 SGDLS, CDR2 YYNGEE. CDR3 length: 16 residues. The V end lost 4 bases, the J end lost 2 bases, and 17 bases lay between the germline ends. CDR3 region: CASSPITFGDTDTQYF. Written as DNA, the CDR3 is TGTGCCAGCAGCCCCATCACGTTCGGGGACACAGATACGCAGTATTTT.

The genes are TRBV2 and TRBJ2-5; D call uncertain. The V gene's germline CDR1 is SNHLY and CDR2 FYNNEI. The CDR3 consists of 12 residues. Trimming pared 1 base from V and 4 bases from J, leaving 4 bases between. The CDR3 nucleotides are TGTGCCAGCAGTGAAGGCCGAGAGACCCAGTACTTC. Translating it yields CASSEGRETQYF.

The gene calls are TRBV7-8 and TRBJ1-5; D unresolved. This CDR3 spans 14 amino acids. CDR1 and CDR2 from the germline V gene are SGHVS and FQNEAQ. Trimming removed 2 bases from V and 0 bases from J, with 5 bases in between. The CDR3 loop reads CASSLSDSNQPQHF. The CDR3 nucleotides are TGTGCCAGCAGCTTATCGGATAGCAATCAGCCCCAGCATTTT.

This clone occurred once. The chain employs TRBV7-9 and TRBJ1-4, with D unresolved. Germline V CDR1 and CDR2: SEHNR, FQNEAQ (reference sequence). Trimming stripped 5 bases from V and 1 base from J, with 11 bases between. The CDR3 consists of 15 residues. CDR3: CASSLPAGTNEKLFF. CDR3 nucleotide sequence: TGTGCCAGCAGCCTCCCCGCAGGAACTAATGAAAAACTGTTTTTT.

The V call is TRBV28, the J call TRBJ1-4; TRBD1 might be the D (6 bases). CDR1 is MDHEN and CDR2 is SYDVKM in the germline V gene. CDR3 size: 16 residues. The germline V and J ends were trimmed by 8 bases and 0 bases, with 16 bases remaining between them. DNA of the CDR3: TGTGCCAGCCGGACCGGGACATCCGCAACTAATGAAAAACTGTTTTTT. Translation: CASRTGTSATNEKLFF.

Turning to this clone: The same CDR3 arises from other DNA sequences in this sample as well. The chain combines TRBV7-2 with TRBJ2-1, with 8 bases fitting TRBD1. The CDR3 totals 13 residues. CDR1 SGHTA and CDR2 FQGNSA come from the germline V gene. V was clipped by 2 bases and J by 8 bases; unmatched bases: 2. The CDR3 DNA reads TGTGCCAGCAGCTTAAACAGGGGGGATGAGCAGTTCTTC. It is translated as CASSLNRGDEQFF.

The rearrangement uses TRBV15 and TRBJ2-2; D not certain. CDR1 LNHNV and CDR2 YYDKDF come from the germline V gene (reference sequence). The ends were cut back, 5 bases at V and 4 bases at J, with 14 bases in the middle. The CDR3 extends over 15 amino acids. The CDR3 sequence: CATSLTNTPTGELFF. CDR3 in DNA: TGTGCCACCAGCTTAACAAACACCCCCACCGGGGAGCTGTTTTTT.

This chain uses TRBV2 with TRBJ2-7, with 10 bases fitting TRBD2. The CDR3 runs 15 residues. V lost 7 bases, J lost 5 bases, and 11 bases stayed unmatched. Germline values: CDR1 SNHLY, CDR2 FYNNEI. CDR3 amino acids: CASKRGTSGTHEQYF. CDR3 bases: TGTGCCAGCAAAAGGGGTACTAGCGGGACCCACGAGCAGTACTTC.